This TCR beta chain was found in a study of blood T cell repertoires in COVID-19. Looking at the study overall: The samples span acute and convalescent COVID-19 from the United States, Italy and Spain. Sources were T cells, B-cell-depleted T cells, or PBMCs; the material itself was cDNA or gDNA.

Authors' processing steps: Scientists estimated how many nucleated cells there were by amplifying reference gene primers. Using immunoSEQ multiplex PCR, the repertoire was profiled, and TCRdb retains in-frame clones only, with some absent. V and J calls and clone size come straight from that table; D and trimming were deduced from the DNA. There are fewer than 250,000 clones in the sample; 70% to 90% occur only once, and 8% to 13% lies in the top ten. CDR1 and CDR2 from the germline V gene are MNHEY and SVGAGI. Unmatched junction bases numbered 3, after V lost 6 bases and J lost 8 bases. The CDR3 sequence is 12 residues long.

This clonotype was sampled from a woman of 80 years or more with acute or convalescent COVID-19. The chain is built from TRBV6-5 and TRBJ1-1; TRBD1 aligns across 10 bases. Material: peripheral blood. The CDR3 spells CASSWDRGEAFF. DNA for the CDR3: TGTGCCAGCAGCTGGGACAGGGGAGAAGCTTTCTTT.